Sequencing of this T cell receptor (beta chain) was carried out in a study of blood T cell repertoires in COVID-19. CDR1 and CDR2 from the germline V gene are SGHNT and YYREEE (reference sequence). V gave up 10 bases and J gave up 1 base; unmatched junction bases: 7. This CDR3 region has 14 residues. Method: immunoSEQ multiplex PCR; TCRdb's copy keeps in-frame clones and lacks some. The repertoire consists of some 150,000 clones, with more than 85% occurring once and the leading ten covering 1% to 1.5%. In assigning cohorts, the study relied on participant-reported clinical history. The sequenced material came from PBMCs or T cells enriched from blood (not recorded which). The V gene is TRBV5-4, the J gene TRBJ1-2, with TRBD1 matching over 10 bases. The receptor comes from a human donor with acute COVID-19. The donor label of this sample is uncertain. As DNA, the CDR3 is TGTGCCGCCCGGGACAGGGGATTTAACTATGGCTACACCTTC. Encoded protein: CAARDRGFNYGYTF.